What follows are 32 T cell receptor beta chains derived from one specimen sequenced in a study of identical twins. In TCRdb, the 5' RACE reads were re-called with MiXCR into one record per CDR3 protein. The repertoire holds 600,000 to 700,000 distinct CDR3 sequences, around 20% seen once, with 4% to 5.5% in the top ten. The data were also submitted as part of a second study, on T cells expressing NK-cell markers.

What was sequenced was PBMCs. Receptors were obtained from a woman aged 18-30 years in good health.

This clonotype was picked up a small number of times. The chain carries TRBV20-1 and TRBJ2-3; TRBD2 matches 8 bases. CDR1 is DFQATT, CDR2 SNEGSKA, per germline (reference sequence). V trimming: 3 bases; J trimming: 2 bases; junction bases outside the gene matches: 7. CDR3 size: 15 residues. The CDR3 region has the DNA TGCAGTGCTAGGACTGCGCGGGGGGTCACAGATACGCAGTATTTT. This translates into CSARTARGVTDTQYF.

The chain employs TRBV5-6 and TRBJ2-7, with D maybe TRBD1 (6 bases). This CDR3 is built from 13 residues. Germline assignment: CDR1 SGHDT and CDR2 YYEEEE. V was cut by 1 base and J by 5 bases, with 10 bases left in between. DNA of the CDR3: TGTGCCAGCAGCTTGCCGGGACACAACGAGCAGTACTTC. This encodes CASSLPGHNEQYF.

The rearrangement uses TRBV5-1 and TRBJ1-1; D might be TRBD1 (5 bases). V lost 4 bases to trimming and J lost 7 bases, with 20 bases between them. This CDR3 comprises 15 residues. From germline, CDR1 is SGHRS and CDR2 YFSETQ. CDR3 sequence: CASSPGGGNMVEAFF. The CDR3 DNA reads as TGCGCCAGCAGCCCTGGGGGGGGGAACATGGTTGAAGCTTTCTTT.

This clonotype was detected a few times. This chain connects TRBV21-1 to TRBJ2-1; whether TRBD2, the table's D call, matches the DNA was not checked. TRBV21-1 is deemed a pseudogene. This CDR3 is built from 17 residues. CDR3 amino acids: CASSKAGGRELFYEQFF. The DNA for the CDR3 is TGTGCCAGCAGCAAGGCCGGAGGGCGGGAGTTGTTCTATGAGCAGTTCTTC.

The J gene is TRBJ2-7, the V gene TRBV20-1; 7 bases line up with TRBD2. The CDR3 contains 11 residues. V shed 6 bases and J 4 bases; nucleotides not matched to a gene: 3. CDR1 is DFQATT, CDR2 SNEGSKA, per germline (reference sequence). For the CDR3, the DNA is TGCAGTGCCCCAGCGGGGTACGAGCAGTACTTC. Protein sequence: CSAPAGYEQYF.

This clonotype was recorded a few times. This chain joins TRBV6-1 and TRBJ1-2; weak D call: TRBD1 (5 bases). Germline-derived CDR1 and CDR2 are MNHNS and SASEGT. There are 13 residues in the CDR3. The V gene lost 4 bases and the J gene lost 14 bases, with 20 bases spanning the gap. As DNA, the CDR3 is TGTGCCAGCAGTGCTGACAGTTTGGTTGTGTGGACCTTC. Translating it yields CASSADSLVVWTF.

Ten or more counts support this clonotype. The chain employs TRBV4-3 and TRBJ2-5, with 7 bases fitting TRBD2. The CDR3 is made up of 16 amino acids. Germline-derived CDR1 and CDR2 are LGHNA and YSLEER. V was clipped by 0 bases and J by 2 bases; unmatched bases: 6. The DNA of the CDR3 is TGCGCCAGCAGCCAAGAAGGATGGGGAGGGCAAGAGACCCAGTACTTC. It yields the protein CASSQEGWGGQETQYF.

This clonotype has a handful of counts. The CDR3 region is CASSCNCYNEQFF. The DNA for the CDR3 is TGCGCCAGCAGTTGCAATTGCTACAATGAGCAGTTCTTC. The chain couples TRBV5-1 to TRBJ2-1; D unresolved. CDR3 length equals 13 residues. V shed 5 bases and J shed 3 bases, with 9 bases lying between them. Looked up from germline, CDR1 is SGHRS and CDR2 is YFSETQ.

This clonotype was observed a handful of times. The CDR3: CASSNSGGAGHTQYF. As DNA, the CDR3 is TGTGCCAGCAGTAATAGCGGGGGGGCCGGTCACACCCAGTACTTC. The chain carries TRBV6-1 and TRBJ2-5, with 11 bases aligning to TRBD2. The germline CDR1 and CDR2 sequences are MNHNS and SASEGT. V trimming: 5 bases; J trimming: 8 bases; junction bases outside the gene matches: 10. The CDR3 totals 15 residues.

V gene TRBV7-8 combines with J gene TRBJ2-1, with D perhaps TRBD2 (6 bases). V dropped 5 bases and J dropped 6 bases, with 11 bases sitting between them. Germline V gives CDR1 SGHVS, CDR2 FQNEAQ. The CDR3 consists of 13 residues. The CDR3 reads CASSITSFNEQFF. For the CDR3, the DNA is TGTGCCAGCAGCATCACTAGCTTCAATGAGCAGTTCTTC.

This clonotype was recorded many times. As DNA, the CDR3 is TGTGCCAGCAGTTTTTGGGATGAAGCTTTCTTT. Protein product: CASSFWDEAFF. The chain joins TRBV12-3 or TRBV12-4 to TRBJ1-1; D gene unclear. The CDR3 has 11 amino acids. The germline V and J ends were trimmed by 3 bases and 7 bases, with 6 bases remaining between them.

The rearrangement joins TRBV29-1 to TRBJ2-3, with no clear D. V lost 6 bases and J 1 base, leaving 8 bases between the germline ends. CDR3 size: 12 residues. The germline V gene has CDR1 SQVTM and CDR2 ANQGSEA. This CDR3 reads CSVHHRTDTQYF. The CDR3 DNA reads as TGCAGCGTCCACCACCGCACAGATACGCAGTATTTT.

J is TRBJ2-2 and V is TRBV2; 11 nucleotides match TRBD1. V lost 2 bases and J lost 5; bases outside the gene matches: 10. The length of the CDR3 is 18 residues. CDR1 is SNHLY, CDR2 FYNNEI, per germline. CDR3 loop: CASSERGQGDFRTGELFF. The DNA for the CDR3 is TGTGCCAGCAGTGAAAGGGGACAGGGGGATTTTAGGACCGGGGAGCTGTTTTTT. The full variable domain, its missing parts supplied by reference TRBV2 and TRBJ2-2, is EPEVTQTPSHQVTQMGQEVILRCVPISNHLYFYWYRQILGQKVEFLVSFYNNEISEKSEIFDDQFSVERPDGSNFTLKIRSTKLEDSAMYFCASSERGQGDFRTGELFFGEGSRLTVL.

This clonotype has more than one count but fewer than ten. The chain recombines TRBV20-1 with TRBJ2-1; either TRBD1 or TRBD2 may fit D (6 bases each). CDR1 and CDR2 (germline): DFQATT, SNEGSKA (reference sequence). Trimming removed 1 base from V and 2 bases from J, with 12 bases in between. This CDR3 contains 15 residues. CDR3 sequence: CSARAPGATYNEQFF. CDR3 bases: TGCAGTGCTAGAGCACCGGGGGCTACCTACAATGAGCAGTTCTTC.

This clonotype was counted between two and nine times. The rearrangement uses TRBV20-1 and TRBJ2-1, with 8 bases fitting TRBD1. The CDR3 sequence is 16 residues long. Unmatched junction bases numbered 7, after V lost 3 bases and J lost 0 bases. Germline-derived CDR1 and CDR2 are DFQATT and SNEGSKA (reference sequence). Here the CDR3 reads CSASHRGYSSYNEQFF. For the CDR3, the DNA is TGCAGTGCTAGCCACAGGGGGTATAGCTCCTACAATGAGCAGTTCTTC.

The V and J genes are TRBV29-1 and TRBJ2-3; TRBD2 agrees at 8 bases. V lost 7 bases to trimming and J lost 4 bases; unmatched junction nucleotides: 4. The CDR3 contains 12 residues. The germline gives CDR1 SQVTM, CDR2 ANQGSEA. The CDR3: CSGSGVADTQYF. In DNA form, the CDR3 reads TGCAGCGGTAGCGGGGTAGCAGATACGCAGTATTTT.

This chain's CDR3 is CSWESSTDTQYF. The DNA of the CDR3 is TGCAGTTGGGAGTCCAGCACAGATACGCAGTATTTT. J is TRBJ2-3 and V is TRBV20-1; D perhaps matches TRBD2 (5 bases). Germline V gene sequence: CDR1 DFQATT, CDR2 SNEGSKA (reference sequence). The CDR3 is 12 residues long. The V gene lost 8 bases and the J gene lost 0 bases, with 9 bases spanning the gap.

The rearrangement uses TRBV7-9 and TRBJ1-1, with a possible D match to TRBD1 (5 bases). The CDR3 spans 16 residues. Trimming left V 6 bases short and J 1 base short, with 18 bases between. CDR1 and CDR2 from the germline V gene are SEHNR and FQNEAQ (reference sequence). CDR3 sequence reads: CASSYPVRQRNTEAFF. CDR3 bases: TGTGCCAGCAGTTATCCGGTAAGACAGAGGAACACTGAAGCTTTCTTT.

This chain connects TRBV7-9 to TRBJ2-7, with a tentative D call TRBD2 (5 bases). The V gene lost 0 bases and the J gene lost 2 bases, with 11 bases spanning the gap. CDR1 is SEHNR and CDR2 is FQNEAQ in the germline V gene (reference sequence). The CDR3 is 15 residues long. The CDR3 here is CASSLATRAPYEQYF. The CDR3 nucleotides read TGTGCCAGCAGCTTAGCTACTAGGGCTCCCTACGAGCAGTACTTC. The variable domain in full, with the rest retrieved from reference TRBV7-9 and TRBJ2-7, is DTGVSQNPRHKITKRGQNVTFRCDPISEHNRLYWYRQTLGQGPEFLTYFQNEAQLEKSRLLSDRFSAERPKGSFSTLEIQRTEQGDSAMYLCASSLATRAPYEQYFGPGTRLTVT.

This clonotype was recorded at least ten times. The J gene is TRBJ2-5, the V gene TRBV12-3 or TRBV12-4, with D possibly TRBD1 on 6 matching bases. Trimming took off 5 bases at V and 2 bases at J, with 9 bases between the two ends. The CDR3 runs to 13 residues. The CDR3 nucleotides are TGTGCCAGCAGTACGGACAGACAAGAGACCCAGTACTTC. Translating gives CASSTDRQETQYF.

This chain joins TRBV12-3 or TRBV12-4 and TRBJ2-7; 13 nucleotides match TRBD2. V dropped 4 bases and J dropped 1; count of bases not matched to a gene: 7. This CDR3 has 17 amino acids. In DNA form, the CDR3 reads TGTGCCAGCAGTTCATTCGGACTAGCGGGAGAGTCCTACGAGCAGTACTTC. Translated, it gives CASSSFGLAGESYEQYF.

The chain combines TRBV7-2 with TRBJ2-1, with 9 positions matching TRBD2. The CDR3 is 17 residues long. Trimming cost V 1 base and J 5 bases; bases outside gene matches: 9. In germline, CDR1 is SGHTA, CDR2 FQGNSA. In DNA form, the CDR3 reads TGTGCCAGCAGCTTAGTAGCGTTGACTAGCGGAAACAATGAGCAGTTCTTC. Translated, it gives CASSLVALTSGNNEQFF.

This rearrangement joins TRBV12-3 or TRBV12-4 to TRBJ2-3; no definite D call. Trimming shortened V by 6 bases and J by 8 bases, and 9 bases separated the two germline ends. CDR3 length: 11 amino acids. CDR3 nucleotides: TGTGCCAGCAGCGGCCTGGGTACGCAGTATTTT. Its translation is CASSGLGTQYF.

This clonotype was counted between two and nine times. This chain uses TRBV12-3 or TRBV12-4 with TRBJ1-1; a weak D match, TRBD1 (5 bases). Deletions cut 7 bases from V and 10 bases from J, with 19 bases between. The length of the CDR3 is 13 residues. CDR3 sequence: CASILTQGETAFF. The CDR3 nucleotides are TGTGCCAGCATCTTGACGCAGGGAGAAACAGCTTTCTTT.

This clonotype was found many times. This chain uses TRBV5-1 with TRBJ1-1; 9 bases map to TRBD1. The CDR3 loop spans 14 amino acids. J lost 3 bases, V lost 4 bases, and 4 bases had no gene match. Germline CDR1 SGHRS, CDR2 YFSETQ. This CDR3 reads CASSLQGADTEAFF. The CDR3 coding sequence is TGCGCCAGCAGCCTACAGGGGGCGGACACTGAAGCTTTCTTT.

This chain uses TRBV10-3 with TRBJ2-3, with a possible D match to TRBD2 (5 bases). This CDR3 has 14 amino acids. Germline V gene lookup returns CDR1 ENHRY and CDR2 SYGVKD. V shed 4 bases and J shed 1 base, with 9 bases lying between them. As DNA, the CDR3 is TGTGCCATCAGTGGAGGGCCTGGCACAGATACGCAGTATTTT. Translating gives CAISGGPGTDTQYF.

As DNA, the CDR3 is TGCAGTGCAAGGGGACTAGCGGGAGGTGCGAACACCGGGGAGCTGTTTTTT. It codes for CSARGLAGGANTGELFF. The V and J genes are TRBV20-1 and TRBJ2-2; 15 bases align to TRBD2. CDR1 is DFQATT and CDR2 is SNEGSKA in the germline V gene (reference sequence). The V gene end was trimmed by 6 bases and the J gene end by 0 bases; junction bases not matched to a gene: 5. The CDR3 sequence is 17 residues long.

This clonotype was observed at least ten times. The genes are TRBV6-1 and TRBJ2-7, with TRBD1 matching over 8 bases. The V gene end was trimmed by 5 bases and the J gene end by 7 bases; junction bases not matched to a gene: 10. Germline-derived CDR1 and CDR2 are MNHNS and SASEGT. The CDR3 contains 14 residues. The CDR3 loop is CASSLGQGVAEQYF. The CDR3 DNA reads as TGTGCCAGCAGTCTTGGACAGGGAGTGGCGGAGCAGTACTTC.

The V call is TRBV12-3 or TRBV12-4, the J call TRBJ1-1, with 7 bases aligning to TRBD1. V gave up 5 bases and J gave up 4 bases; unmatched junction bases: 4. This CDR3 is 13 amino acids long. The CDR3 DNA follows: TGTGCCAGCAGTGGACAGGTTAGCACTGAAGCTTTCTTT. Encoded protein: CASSGQVSTEAFF.

This clonotype is a singleton in its sample. The chain employs TRBV7-9 and TRBJ2-1, with D perhaps given as TRBD1 or TRBD2 (5 bases each). Germline V CDR1 and CDR2: SEHNR, FQNEAQ (reference sequence). The CDR3 length is 12 residues. Trimming stripped 5 bases from V and 10 bases from J, with 12 bases between. The DNA of the CDR3 is TGTGCCAGCAGCCAAGAGGGGTCAGAGCAGTTCTTC. Amino acid sequence: CASSQEGSEQFF.

This clonotype has just a few counts. DNA of the CDR3: TGTGCCAGCAGTCGGAGCCCTAGCGTAAGGGGAGAGACCCAGTACTTC. Residues: CASSRSPSVRGETQYF. This chain links TRBV11-2 with TRBJ2-5; D perhaps matches TRBD2 (6 bases). The CDR3 consists of 16 residues. Trimming took off 6 bases at V and 4 bases at J, with 21 bases between the two ends. Germline CDR1 is SGHAT and CDR2 is FQNNGV.

This clonotype turned up a few times. The chain couples TRBV29-1 to TRBJ2-1; either TRBD1 or TRBD2 may supply D (6 bases each). Trimming shortened V by 5 bases and J by 3 bases, and 14 bases separated the two germline ends. This CDR3 is built from 14 residues. Germline values: CDR1 SQVTM, CDR2 ANQGSEA. For the CDR3, the DNA is TGCAGCGTTTCATCGAGGGGGGTCTACAATGAGCAGTTCTTC. Translating it yields CSVSSRGVYNEQFF.